These 9 T cell receptor beta chains originate from one sample sequenced in a study of Ad26.COV2.S vaccination and SARS-CoV-2 variants. Treatment reported: about 20 received Ad26.COV2.S at low or high dose, single or two shots; about 5 received placebo; per-sample allocation not given. It was on day 63 after the first vaccine or placebo injection that samples were taken. Produced via immunoSEQ multiplex PCR; TCRdb's table is partial and in-frame only. This sample has about 350,000 clones; about 88% occur once, and the top ten carry roughly a tenth. The sample was peripheral blood, taken in a trial of Ad26.COV2.S vaccine versus placebo. Receptor source: a person aged 18-65 years who received the Ad26.COV2.S COVID-19 vaccine or a placebo.

The rearrangement links TRBV7-2 to TRBJ1-2, with 7 nucleotides matching TRBD1. The germline gives CDR1 SGHTA, CDR2 FQGNSA. V trimming: 2 bases; J trimming: 1 base; junction bases outside the gene matches: 7. CDR3 size: 16 residues. CDR3 loop: CASSLSTGAVNYGYTF. CDR3 DNA sequence: TGTGCCAGCAGCTTATCAACAGGGGCTGTTAACTATGGCTACACCTTC.

The chain has TRBV3-1 (or the pseudogene TRBV3-2) and TRBJ2-1; 7 bases align to TRBD2. There are 16 residues in the CDR3. J lost 3 bases, V lost 1 base, and 6 bases had no gene match. Looked up from germline, CDR1 is LGHDT and CDR2 is YNNKEL (reference sequence). Written as DNA, the CDR3 is TGTGCCAGCAGCCAAGGGGGCGGGAGACGCTACAATGAGCAGTTCTTC. This gives the protein CASSQGGGRRYNEQFF.

The V gene is TRBV20-1, the J gene TRBJ2-5; D not resolved. Deletions cut 3 bases from V and 2 bases from J, with 4 bases between. The CDR3 length is 11 residues. The germline gives CDR1 DFQATT, CDR2 SNEGSKA (reference sequence). This CDR3 reads CSASTQETQYF. The CDR3 region has the DNA TGCAGTGCTAGTACTCAAGAGACCCAGTACTTC.

Here the CDR3 reads CASNDPLTGFTSPLHF. CDR3 nucleotide sequence: TGTGCCAGTAATGATCCCCTGACAGGGTTTACTTCACCCCTCCACTTT. The V call is TRBV19, the J call TRBJ1-6; TRBD1 aligns across 7 bases. V shed 7 bases and J 9 bases; nucleotides not matched to a gene: 15. Germline-derived CDR1 and CDR2 are LNHDA and SQIVND (reference sequence). The CDR3 length is 16 residues.

The chain employs TRBV21-1 and TRBJ1-1. TRBV21-1 constitutes a pseudogene. The CDR3 sequence is 15 residues long. CDR3 DNA: TGTGCCAGCAGCGCCCAGGGGCGGGGAGGCACTGAAGCTTTCTTT. It yields the protein CASSAQGRGGTEAFF.

The chain is built from TRBV7-8 and TRBJ2-1; D remains unclear. V was trimmed by 2 bases and J by 4 bases, leaving 6 bases between them. Germline CDR1 and CDR2: SGHVS and FQNEAQ. This CDR3 has 13 amino acids. CDR3 DNA: TGTGCCAGCAGCTTACGCGGATACAATGAGCAGTTCTTC. Translated, it gives CASSLRGYNEQFF. Combining the CDR3 with reference TRBV7-8 and TRBJ2-1 gives the whole variable domain GAGVSQSPRYKVAKRGQDVALRCDPISGHVSLFWYQQALGQGPEFLTYFQNEAQLDKSGLPSDRFFAERPEGSVSTLKIQRTQQEDSAVYLCASSLRGYNEQFFGPGTRLTVL.

V usage is TRBV24-1 and J usage is TRBJ2-3; 9 bases fit TRBD2. The V segment lost 2 bases and the J segment 2 bases; nucleotides outside the gene matches: 10. Germline loops: CDR1 KGHDR, CDR2 SFDVKD. This CDR3 spans 18 amino acids. Here the CDR3 reads CATSDSLWLAGSTDTQYF. In nucleotides, the CDR3 is TGTGCCACCAGTGATTCATTGTGGCTAGCGGGGTCCACAGATACGCAGTATTTT.

This sequence joins TRBV7-2 and TRBJ2-7; D perhaps matches TRBD2 (6 bases). Germline V lookup: CDR1 SGHTA, CDR2 FQGNSA. The CDR3 runs to 14 residues. The V and J ends lost 5 bases and 3 bases respectively, with 14 bases between them. The DNA of the CDR3 is TGTGCCAGCAGCCCGACTAGTATAGGCTACGAGCAGTACTTC. It yields the protein CASSPTSIGYEQYF. Full variable domain (outside the CDR3, taken from reference TRBV7-2 and TRBJ2-7): GAGVSQSPSNKVTEKGKDVELRCDPISGHTALYWYRQSLGQGLEFLIYFQGNSAPDKSGLPSDRFSAERTGGSVSTLTIQRTQQEDSAVYLCASSPTSIGYEQYFGPGTRLTVT.

This clone was counted between two and nine times. V usage is TRBV6-5 and J usage is TRBJ1-2, with TRBD1 identical over 7 bases. V shed 6 bases, J shed 4 bases, and the junction held 5 bases outside the gene matches. This CDR3 contains 13 residues. Germline V gives CDR1 MNHEY, CDR2 SVGAGI. CDR3 nucleotide sequence: TGTGCCAGCAGCATGACAGGGTTCTATGGCTACACCTTC. Translating gives CASSMTGFYGYTF.